The rows below give T cell receptor beta chains drawn from one sample of a study of blood T cells in healthy people across ages. Via MiXCR, TCRdb re-called the 5' RACE reads, giving one row per CDR3 protein. Seen here are hundreds of thousands of distinct CDR3 sequences, around two fifths observed once, and the top ten hold about 21%. What was sequenced was blood. These receptor sequences come from a man aged 55-75 years in good health. Each CDR3 is given without its conserved first and last residue. Each record gives: V gene, J gene, CDR3 protein.

>TRBV15|TRBJ1-5
ATSRDENSNQPQH
>TRBV15|TRBJ2-7
ATSRAWTSEEQY
>TRBV28|-
ASRETGRYEQY
>TRBV7-2|TRBJ2-1
ASSLGAAGGGDEQF
>TRBV29-1|TRBJ2-6
SATPSGANVLT
>TRBV7-2|TRBJ2-3
ASSVVSADTQY
>TRBV6-1|TRBJ1-1
ASSDPGQANTEAF
>TRBV6-6|TRBJ2-7
ASSLAGGQTHEQY
>TRBV9|TRBJ2-1
ASSSRTSAETQF
>TRBV29-1|TRBJ2-2
SVLTNRFTGELF
>TRBV5-6|TRBJ1-2
ASSYGGLQANYGYT
>TRBV6-1|TRBJ1-1
ASRSVGGLTEAF
>TRBV27|TRBJ2-7
ASSLSLTKTVYEQY
>TRBV10-3|TRBJ2-5
AISESTRWQY
>TRBV7-9|TRBJ2-3
ASTPTGLDEFGTDTQY
>TRBV7-2|TRBJ2-5
ATEEVTGTTETQY
>TRBV27|TRBJ2-7
ASRSYGQAYEQY
>TRBV4-1|TRBJ1-6
ASSQERHQSPYNSPLH
>TRBV12-3/TRBV12-4|-
ASSALGDSHSYEQY
>TRBV7-2|TRBJ2-7
ASSLNLAYEQY
>TRBV12-3/TRBV12-4|TRBJ2-1
ASTQRGSYYNEQF
>TRBV28|TRBJ1-2
ASSFRVGYT
>TRBV20-1|-
SDWTGEGPAAGEQY
>TRBV29-1|TRBJ2-5
SVDESGRAGRETQY
>TRBV3-1|TRBJ2-7
ASSPGRGDSYEQY
>TRBV28|TRBJ2-5
ASSLVSLQETQY
>TRBV4-1|TRBJ2-2
ASSWRGSTGELF
>TRBV18|TRBJ2-3
ASSPGQGVNTQY
>TRBV15|TRBJ2-3
ATRTSGATDTQY
>TRBV2|TRBJ2-7
ASSDRGGSEQY
>TRBV7-2|TRBJ2-1
ASRWGQGHLNEQF
>TRBV13|TRBJ2-7
ASSLGATGNYEQY
>TRBV20-1|TRBJ2-5
SATPEDYVQETQY
>TRBV7-9|TRBJ2-7
ASSRQGFSYEQY
>TRBV5-1|TRBJ1-2
ASSLIGDSYGYT
>TRBV6-2/TRBV6-3|TRBJ2-7
ASGPGSRWDVGEQY
>TRBV9|TRBJ2-1
ASSVGGGQTFHEQF
>TRBV29-1|TRBJ2-3
SVELNRGSQGTQY
>TRBV27|-
ASSPQGAVIAYEQY
>TRBV7-2|TRBJ1-1
ASVGGRGGHTEAF
>TRBV23-1|TRBJ1-6
ASSQRDRGTGNYNSPLH
>TRBV6-6|TRBJ2-5
ASSYSARQETQY
>TRBV12-3/TRBV12-4|TRBJ1-4
ASSLGGAATNEKLF
>TRBV20-1|TRBJ2-3
SATTRDLRGKDTQY
>TRBV20-1|TRBJ1-1
SAQTGKHTEAF
>TRBV11-2|TRBJ2-1
ASSIRLAGVHNEQF
>TRBV4-3|TRBJ1-4
ASSQEAPNEKLF
>TRBV9|TRBJ2-2
ASSVALAPTGELF
>TRBV20-1|TRBJ2-1
SARAMEGQGREQF
>TRBV7-6|-
ASSQRDRGSEQY
>TRBV20-1|TRBJ1-4
SAADGLGVGGLF
>TRBV6-2/TRBV6-3|TRBJ2-7
ASSFHPRDSTYEQY
>TRBV20-1|TRBJ1-3
SAEKGSGNTIY
>TRBV12-3/TRBV12-4|TRBJ2-3
ASNPRDGGTDTQY